This section outlines one T cell receptor (beta chain) sequence together with its context. Its antigen is still unknown. This entry is derived from a study of cytomegalovirus exposure and HLA in healthy donors. The PCR contained 60 Vbeta and 13 Jbeta primers. Repertoires were generated with immunoSEQ multiplex PCR, while TCRdb's copy carries only in-frame clones and drops some. The sample has tens of thousands of clones, 82% seen once. Trimming shortened V by 1 base and J by 0 bases, and 17 bases separated the two germline ends. The CDR3 is 18 amino acids. Germline V gives CDR1 SGHDT, CDR2 YYEEEE. Whole-study findings and limits: Some V segments, TRBV6-2 and TRBV6-3 among them, were indistinguishable and were therefore excluded. The majority of CMV-associated TCR beta chains were reported as apparently HLA-restricted in a later analysis.

The sequenced sample was PBMCs. The chain uses TRBV5-6 and TRBJ1-5, with D perhaps matching TRBD1 (6 bases). This TCR came from a woman younger than 35 in good health and CMV-seronegative. The CDR3 bases are TGTGCCAGCAGCTTGAGCAGGGGCCGAACATATAGCAATCAGCCCCAGCATTTT. Its translation is CASSLSRGRTYSNQPQHF.